A selection of T cell receptor beta chains follows, all from one sample in a study of blood T cells in healthy people across ages. One entry per CDR3 protein, called by TCRdb with MiXCR from the 5' RACE reads. This repertoire shows roughly 800,000 distinct CDR3 sequences, around 25% found once; its top ten account for approximately 4%. These data were likewise used in another study, on T cells of mothers and their children.

The material sequenced was blood. These receptors were obtained from a boy younger than 18 in good health. CDR3s include the opening cysteine and the closing phenylalanine or tryptophan. A D gene is named only where the DNA matches it firmly. Only part of the rows carry a size: once, few, many, or a class if the clone is expanded.

V gene,D gene,clone size,J gene,CDR3 protein,CDR3 DNA
TRBV10-3,TRBD2,few,TRBJ2-5,CAISEGSGGGQETQYF,TGTGCCATCAGTGAGGGGAGCGGGGGGGGCCAAGAGACCCAGTACTTC
TRBV20-1,TRBD2,few,TRBJ2-1,CSARPTSTNEQFF,TGCAGTGCTAGACCGACTAGCACGAATGAGCAGTTCTTC
TRBV20-1,TRBD2,.,TRBJ2-1,CSARQYGGAYNEQFF,TGCAGTGCTAGACAATACGGGGGGGCCTACAATGAGCAGTTCTTC
TRBV20-1,.,.,TRBJ2-6,CSAIGGGANVLTF,TGCAGTGCTATAGGAGGGGGGGCCAACGTCCTGACTTTC
TRBV27,.,.,TRBJ2-4,CASSEGALKNIQYF,TGTGCCAGCAGCGAGGGCGCCCTTAAAAACATTCAGTATTTC
TRBV20-1,TRBD1,few,TRBJ1-4,CSALNRQGATNEKLFF,TGCAGTGCTTTAAACAGACAGGGGGCAACTAATGAAAAACTGTTTTTT
TRBV24-1,.,once,TRBJ2-7,CATSVQVNRTGTWVYEQYF,TGTGCCACCAGTGTCCAAGTTAACCGCACCGGGACTTGGGTCTACGAGCAGTACTTC
TRBV4-3,.,few,TRBJ2-3,CASRLHGGTDTQYF,TGCGCCAGCAGGCTCCATGGGGGCACAGATACGCAGTATTTT
TRBV29-1,TRBD2,.,TRBJ2-1,CSVSSSGREAYNEQFF,TGCAGCGTTAGTTCTAGCGGGAGAGAGGCCTACAATGAGCAGTTCTTC
TRBV20-1,TRBD1,.,TRBJ2-1,CSARGDRGYREQFF,TGCAGTGCTAGAGGGGACAGGGGGTATAGGGAGCAGTTCTTC
TRBV11-1,.,.,TRBJ2-7,CASSLDTKGSSSEQYF,TGTGCCAGCAGCTTAGACACCAAAGGGTCGTCCAGCGAGCAGTACTTC
TRBV12-3/TRBV12-4,.,.,TRBJ1-4,CASSSAIGEKLFF,TGTGCCAGCAGTTCGGCTATTGGGGAAAAACTGTTTTTT
TRBV20-1,TRBD2,few,TRBJ2-1,CSARTIRDYNEQFF,TGCAGTGCTAGAACAATCCGGGACTATAATGAGCAGTTCTTC
TRBV7-8,.,.,TRBJ1-1,CASSLESVLEAFF,TGTGCCAGCAGCTTAGAATCCGTGCTCGAAGCTTTCTTT
TRBV20-1,TRBD1,.,TRBJ1-5,CSASDIDRAINQPQHF,TGCAGTGCTAGTGATATAGACAGGGCTATCAATCAGCCCCAGCATTTT
TRBV18,TRBD1,few,TRBJ2-7,CASSTRQGNEQYF,TGTGCCAGCTCAACCCGACAGGGAAACGAGCAGTACTTC
TRBV27,TRBD2,few,TRBJ2-2,CASRPGTRDTGELFF,TGTGCCAGCAGACCCGGGACTAGAGACACCGGGGAGCTGTTTTTT
TRBV9,.,few,TRBJ2-1,CASSPFSSSYNEQFF,TGTGCCAGCAGCCCCTTTTCGAGCTCCTACAATGAGCAGTTCTTC
TRBV28,.,.,TRBJ2-5,CASRARGDQETQYF,TGTGCCAGCAGAGCGAGGGGCGATCAAGAGACCCAGTACTTC
TRBV10-3,TRBD2,.,TRBJ2-7,CAVSDAGLADSYEQYF,TGTGCCGTCAGTGACGCCGGACTAGCGGACTCCTACGAGCAGTACTTC
TRBV2,TRBD1,.,TRBJ2-5,CACSTKGTGGEETQYF,TGTGCCTGCAGTACTAAGGGGACAGGGGGAGAAGAGACCCAGTACTTC
TRBV6-5,TRBD1,few,TRBJ2-7,CATASPGQSSSYEQYF,TGTGCCACAGCTTCCCCGGGACAGAGTAGCTCCTACGAGCAGTACTTC
TRBV24-1,.,few,TRBJ1-1,CATSARGEGPNTEAFF,TGTGCCACCAGTGCCCGGGGGGAGGGACCGAACACTGAAGCTTTCTTT
TRBV6-6,.,few,TRBJ2-1,CASSYDRGSEQFF,TGTGCCAGCAGTTACGACCGGGGGAGTGAGCAGTTCTTC
TRBV15,.,.,TRBJ2-6,CATSGGLSSGANVLTF,TGTGCCACCAGCGGGGGTTTGTCCTCTGGGGCCAACGTCCTGACTTTC